The 3 T cell receptor beta chains below come from one sample, sequenced in a study of identical twins. In TCRdb, the 5' RACE reads were re-called with MiXCR into one record per CDR3 protein. The sample contains around 240,000 distinct CDR3 sequences, about 10% of which appear only once. The sample comprised memory T cells sorted from blood. The receptors here all came from a man in his fifties in good health.

This clonotype turned up a few times. The V call is TRBV7-2, the J call TRBJ2-4; no clear D gene. Germline CDR1 is SGHTA and CDR2 is FQGNSA. This CDR3 contains 12 residues. V was clipped by 5 bases and J by 9 bases, with 11 bases between them. Written as DNA, the CDR3 is TGTGCCAGCAGCCTTGGTGAGGCCATTCAGTACTTC. Protein sequence: CASSLGEAIQYF.

This clonotype was counted ten times or more. The V gene is TRBV12-3 or TRBV12-4, the J gene TRBJ2-2; 7 bases align to TRBD1. V lost 7 bases and J lost 4; bases outside the gene matches: 9. This CDR3 is 15 amino acids long. The CDR3 bases are TGTGCCAGCACCGAGGACAGGCTTGGCACCGGGGAGCTGTTTTTT. Translation gives CASTEDRLGTGELFF.

The table lists this clonotype with many counts. The chain recombines TRBV28 with TRBJ2-3; possibly TRBD1 for D (6 bases). Germline V gives CDR1 MDHEN, CDR2 SYDVKM. The CDR3 spans 15 residues. The ends were cut back, 6 bases at V and 2 bases at J, with 15 bases in the middle. CDR3 in amino acids: CASSMDSPYTDTQYF. The CDR3 region has the DNA TGTGCCAGCAGCATGGACAGCCCATACACAGATACGCAGTATTTT.